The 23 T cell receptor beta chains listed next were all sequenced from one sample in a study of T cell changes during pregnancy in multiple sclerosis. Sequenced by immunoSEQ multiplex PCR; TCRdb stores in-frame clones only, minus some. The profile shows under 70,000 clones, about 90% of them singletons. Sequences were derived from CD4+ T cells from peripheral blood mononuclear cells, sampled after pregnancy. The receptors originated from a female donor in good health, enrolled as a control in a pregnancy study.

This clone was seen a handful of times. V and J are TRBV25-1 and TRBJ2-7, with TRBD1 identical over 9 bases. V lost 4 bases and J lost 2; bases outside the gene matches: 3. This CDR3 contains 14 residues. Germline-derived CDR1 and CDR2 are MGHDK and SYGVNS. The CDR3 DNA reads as TGTGCCAGCAGTGCAGACAGGGGGGCCTACGAGCAGTACTTC. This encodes CASSADRGAYEQYF.

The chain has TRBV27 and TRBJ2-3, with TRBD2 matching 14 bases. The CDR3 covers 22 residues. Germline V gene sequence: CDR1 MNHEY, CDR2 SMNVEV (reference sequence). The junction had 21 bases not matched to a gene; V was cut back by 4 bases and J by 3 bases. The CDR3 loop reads CASSSPRALTSGGASQTDTQYF. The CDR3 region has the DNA TGTGCCAGCAGTTCCCCCCGGGCCCTGACTAGCGGGGGGGCATCCCAGACAGATACGCAGTATTTT.

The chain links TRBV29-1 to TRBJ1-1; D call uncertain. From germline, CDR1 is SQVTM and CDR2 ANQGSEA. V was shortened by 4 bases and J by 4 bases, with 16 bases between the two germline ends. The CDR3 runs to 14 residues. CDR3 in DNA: TGCAGCGTTGGACCTCCAGCGGTGAGCACTGAAGCTTTCTTT. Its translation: CSVGPPAVSTEAFF. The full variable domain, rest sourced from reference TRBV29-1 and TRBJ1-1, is SAVISQKPSRDICQRGTSLTIQCQVDSQVTMMFWYRQQPGQSLTLIATANQGSEATYESGFVIDKFPISRPNLTFSTLTVSNMSPEDSSIYLCSVGPPAVSTEAFFGQGTRLTVV.

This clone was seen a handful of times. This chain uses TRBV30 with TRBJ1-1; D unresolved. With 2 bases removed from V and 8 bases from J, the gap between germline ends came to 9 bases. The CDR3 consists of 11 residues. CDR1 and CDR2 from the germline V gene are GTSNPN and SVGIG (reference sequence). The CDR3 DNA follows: TGTGCCTGGAGTAGAGGCTTAGAAGCTTTCTTT. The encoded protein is CAWSRGLEAFF.

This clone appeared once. The CDR3 region is CASSQSRQGSGNTIYF. CDR3 coding DNA: TGTGCCAGCTCACAATCCAGGCAGGGTTCCGGAAACACCATATATTTT. The chain uses TRBV18 and TRBJ1-3, with D tentatively TRBD1 (5 bases). V gave up 4 bases and J gave up 4 bases, with 17 bases separating them. The CDR3 is 16 amino acids. CDR1 is KGHSH, CDR2 LQKENI, per germline. The full variable domain, with the rest looked up from reference TRBV18 and TRBJ1-3, is NAGVMQNPRHLVRRRGQEARLRCSPMKGHSHVYWYRQLPEEGLKFMVYLQKENIIDESGMPKERFSAEFPKEGPSILRIQQVVRGDSAAYFCASSQSRQGSGNTIYFGEGSWLTVV.

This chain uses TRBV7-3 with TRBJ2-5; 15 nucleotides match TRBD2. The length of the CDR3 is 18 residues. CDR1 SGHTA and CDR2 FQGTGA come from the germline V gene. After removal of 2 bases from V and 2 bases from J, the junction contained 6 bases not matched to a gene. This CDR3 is CASSLGLAGGKTQETQYF. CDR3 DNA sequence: TGTGCCAGCAGCTTAGGACTAGCGGGGGGGAAAACACAAGAGACCCAGTACTTC.

The CDR3: CASRLAGSGNTGELFF. The CDR3 bases are TGTGCCAGCAGACTAGCAGGGTCCGGGAACACCGGGGAGCTGTTTTTT. The rearrangement links TRBV7-8 to TRBJ2-2; a possible D gene is TRBD2 (6 bases). V was clipped by 6 bases and J by 1 base, with 15 bases between them. The CDR3 has 16 residues. Germline V gene sequence: CDR1 SGHVS, CDR2 FQNEAQ.

The CDR3 sequence: CASSQGAGGPNGELFF. CDR3 nucleotides: TGTGCCAGCAGCCAAGGGGCGGGGGGGCCGAACGGGGAGCTGTTTTTT. The genes are TRBV7-3 and TRBJ2-2, with 9 bases fitting TRBD2. Germline V gives CDR1 SGHTA, CDR2 FQGTGA. V was pared by 5 bases and J by 7 bases, with 11 bases of the junction left unmatched. The CDR3 contains 16 residues.

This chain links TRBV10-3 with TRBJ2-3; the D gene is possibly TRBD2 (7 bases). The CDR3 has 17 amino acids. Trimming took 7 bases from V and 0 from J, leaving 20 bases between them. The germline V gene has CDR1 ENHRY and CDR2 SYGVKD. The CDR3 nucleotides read TGTGCCATCAAGGGGGGGGCCGGGACCCTTAGCACAGATACGCAGTATTTT. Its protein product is CAIKGGAGTLSTDTQYF.

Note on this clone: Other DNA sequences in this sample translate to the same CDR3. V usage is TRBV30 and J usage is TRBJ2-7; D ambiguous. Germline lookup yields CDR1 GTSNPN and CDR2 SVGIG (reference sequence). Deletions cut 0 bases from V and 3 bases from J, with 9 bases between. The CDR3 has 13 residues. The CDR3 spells CAWSVSLYYEQYF. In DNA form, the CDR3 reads TGTGCCTGGAGTGTAAGTCTCTACTACGAGCAGTACTTC.

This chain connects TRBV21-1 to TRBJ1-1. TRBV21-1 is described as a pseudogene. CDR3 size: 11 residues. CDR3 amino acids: CASSKEAEAFF. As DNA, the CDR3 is TGTGCCAGCAGCAAGGAGGCTGAAGCTTTCTTT.

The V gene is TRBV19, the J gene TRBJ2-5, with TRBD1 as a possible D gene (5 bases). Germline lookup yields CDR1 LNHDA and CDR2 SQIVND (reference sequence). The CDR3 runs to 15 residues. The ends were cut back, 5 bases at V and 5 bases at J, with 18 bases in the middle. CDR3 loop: CASSGSRDHKETQYF. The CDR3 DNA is TGTGCCAGTAGTGGGTCCAGGGATCACAAGGAGACCCAGTACTTC.

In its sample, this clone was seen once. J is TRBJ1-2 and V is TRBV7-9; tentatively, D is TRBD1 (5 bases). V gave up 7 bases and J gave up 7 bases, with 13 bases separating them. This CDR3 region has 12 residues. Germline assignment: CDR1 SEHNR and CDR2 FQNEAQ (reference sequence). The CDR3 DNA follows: TGTGCCAGCACGGCAGTGGGGGGTGGCTACACCTTC. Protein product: CASTAVGGGYTF.

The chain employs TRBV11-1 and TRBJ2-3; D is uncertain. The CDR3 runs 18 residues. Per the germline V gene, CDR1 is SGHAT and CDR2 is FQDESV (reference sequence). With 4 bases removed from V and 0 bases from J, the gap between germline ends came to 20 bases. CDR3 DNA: TGTGCCAGCAGCTCCATTCTGCAGTACGCCTCTAGCACAGATACGCAGTATTTT. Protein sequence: CASSSILQYASSTDTQYF.

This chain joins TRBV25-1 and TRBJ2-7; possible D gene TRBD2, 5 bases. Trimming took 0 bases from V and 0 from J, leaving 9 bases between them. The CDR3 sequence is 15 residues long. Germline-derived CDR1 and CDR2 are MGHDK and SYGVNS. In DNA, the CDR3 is TGTGCCAGCAGTGAATATACCGGGGTCTCCTACGAGCAGTACTTC. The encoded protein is CASSEYTGVSYEQYF.

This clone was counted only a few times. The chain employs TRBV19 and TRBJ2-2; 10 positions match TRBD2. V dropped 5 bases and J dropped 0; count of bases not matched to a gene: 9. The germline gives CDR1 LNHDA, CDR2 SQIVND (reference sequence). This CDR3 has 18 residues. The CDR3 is CASSARPAGGPNTGELFF. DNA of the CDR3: TGTGCCAGTAGTGCCCGCCCAGCGGGGGGGCCGAACACCGGGGAGCTGTTTTTT.

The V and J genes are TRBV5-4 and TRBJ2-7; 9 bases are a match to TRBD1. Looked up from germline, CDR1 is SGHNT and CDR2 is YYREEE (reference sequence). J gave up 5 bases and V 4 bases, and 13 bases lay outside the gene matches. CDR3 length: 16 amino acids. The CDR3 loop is CASSPPGQGRFNEQYF. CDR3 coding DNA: TGTGCCAGCAGCCCACCGGGACAGGGACGTTTTAACGAGCAGTACTTC.

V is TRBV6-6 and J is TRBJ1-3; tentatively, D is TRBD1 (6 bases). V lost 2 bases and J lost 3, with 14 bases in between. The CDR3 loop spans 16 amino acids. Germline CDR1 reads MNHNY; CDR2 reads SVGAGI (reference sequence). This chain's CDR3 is CASSYIQGVNGNTIYF. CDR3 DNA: TGTGCCAGCAGTTACATACAGGGAGTGAATGGAAACACCATATATTTT.

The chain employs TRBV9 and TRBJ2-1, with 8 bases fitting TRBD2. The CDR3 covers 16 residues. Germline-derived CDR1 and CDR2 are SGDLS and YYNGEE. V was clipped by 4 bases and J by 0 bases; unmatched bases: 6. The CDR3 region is CASSPLAGSSYNEQFF. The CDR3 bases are TGTGCCAGCAGCCCCCTAGCGGGCAGCTCCTACAATGAGCAGTTCTTC.

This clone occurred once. Here the CDR3 reads CASSPIQGNTIYF. CDR3 nucleotide sequence: TGCGCCAGCAGCCCAATACAGGGGAACACCATATATTTT. The chain recombines TRBV5-1 with TRBJ1-3; 7 nucleotides match TRBD1. The germline gives CDR1 SGHRS, CDR2 YFSETQ. Unmatched junction bases numbered 5, after V lost 4 bases and J lost 7 bases. CDR3 length: 13 amino acids. Complete variable domain (other parts from reference TRBV5-1 and TRBJ1-3): KAGVTQTPRYLIKTRGQQVTLSCSPISGHRSVSWYQQTPGQGLQFLFEYFSETQRNKGNFPGRFSGRQFSNSRSEMNVSTLELGDSALYLCASSPIQGNTIYFGEGSWLTVV.

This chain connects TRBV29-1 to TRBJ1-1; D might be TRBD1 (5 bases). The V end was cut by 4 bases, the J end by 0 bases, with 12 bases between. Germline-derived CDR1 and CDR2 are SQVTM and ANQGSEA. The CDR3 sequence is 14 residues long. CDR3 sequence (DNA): TGCAGCGTTGCCCAAGGAGGGGTGAACACTGAAGCTTTCTTT. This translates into CSVAQGGVNTEAFF.

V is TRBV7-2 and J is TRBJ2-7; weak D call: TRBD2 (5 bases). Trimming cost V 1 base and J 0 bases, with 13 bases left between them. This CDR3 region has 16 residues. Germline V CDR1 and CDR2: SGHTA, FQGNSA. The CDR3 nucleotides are TGTGCCAGCAGCTTAGGGGGAGTGGGGTACTCCTACGAGCAGTACTTC. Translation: CASSLGGVGYSYEQYF.

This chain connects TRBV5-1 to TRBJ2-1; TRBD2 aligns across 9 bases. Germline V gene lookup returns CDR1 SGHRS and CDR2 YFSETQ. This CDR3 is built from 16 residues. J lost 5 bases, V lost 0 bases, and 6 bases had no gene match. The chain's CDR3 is CASSLVGGGANNEQFF. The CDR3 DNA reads TGCGCCAGCAGCTTGGTTGGCGGGGGGGCCAACAATGAGCAGTTCTTC.